This T cell receptor beta chain was sequenced during a study of blood T cell repertoires in COVID-19. As processed by the authors: Reference gene primer amplification gave nucleated cell count estimates. Sequencing used immunoSEQ multiplex PCR; TCRdb keeps in-frame clones, though not all of them. V and J calls and clone size are copied from that table; D and trimming were computed from the DNA. The repertoire has fewer than 200,000 clones, 83% of them found once; the top ten carry roughly 2%. V dropped 5 bases and J dropped 4 bases, with 11 bases sitting between them. The CDR3 covers 13 residues. This chain uses TRBV12-3 or TRBV12-4 with TRBJ1-2, with a tentative D call TRBD1 (6 bases). The receptor's source is an elderly woman with acute or convalescent COVID-19. Sequencing was performed on peripheral blood. The CDR3 DNA follows: TGTGCCAGCAGTGTACAGGGCCTCTATGGCTACACCTTC. Translated: CASSVQGLYGYTF.